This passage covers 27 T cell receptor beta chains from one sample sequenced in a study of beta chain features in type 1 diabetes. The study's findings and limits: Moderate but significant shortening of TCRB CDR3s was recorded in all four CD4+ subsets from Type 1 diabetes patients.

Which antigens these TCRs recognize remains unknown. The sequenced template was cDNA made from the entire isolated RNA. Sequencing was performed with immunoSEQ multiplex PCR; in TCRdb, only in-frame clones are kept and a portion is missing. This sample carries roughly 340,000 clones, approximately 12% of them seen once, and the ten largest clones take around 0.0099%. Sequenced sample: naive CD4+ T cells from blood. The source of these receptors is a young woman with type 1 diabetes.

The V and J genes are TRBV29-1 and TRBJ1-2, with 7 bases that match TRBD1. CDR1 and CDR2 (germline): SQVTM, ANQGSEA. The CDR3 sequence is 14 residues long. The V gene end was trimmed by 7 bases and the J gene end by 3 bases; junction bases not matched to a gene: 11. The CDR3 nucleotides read TGCAGCGCCTCCTCCTCGACAGGGCACTATGGCTACACCTTC. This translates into CSASSSTGHYGYTF.

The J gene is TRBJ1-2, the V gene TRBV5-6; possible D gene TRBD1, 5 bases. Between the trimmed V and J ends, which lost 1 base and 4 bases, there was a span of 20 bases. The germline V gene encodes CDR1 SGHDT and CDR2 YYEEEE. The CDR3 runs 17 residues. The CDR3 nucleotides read TGTGCCAGCAGCTTGCAGGCGGGCCTCCGGGGGGGCTATGGCTACACCTTC. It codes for CASSLQAGLRGGYGYTF.

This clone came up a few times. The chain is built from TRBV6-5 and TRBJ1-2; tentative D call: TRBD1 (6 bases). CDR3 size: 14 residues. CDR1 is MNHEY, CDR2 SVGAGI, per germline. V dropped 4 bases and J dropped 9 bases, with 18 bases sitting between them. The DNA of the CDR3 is TGTGCCAGCAGTTCCACAGGGTTGGCTATTCGCTACACCTTC. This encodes CASSSTGLAIRYTF.

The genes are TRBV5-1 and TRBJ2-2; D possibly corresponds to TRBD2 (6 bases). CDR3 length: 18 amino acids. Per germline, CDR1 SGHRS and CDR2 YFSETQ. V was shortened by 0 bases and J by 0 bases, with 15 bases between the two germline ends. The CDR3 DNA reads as TGCGCCAGCAGCTTGGTGGGGGGACCGACGACGAACACCGGGGAGCTGTTTTTT. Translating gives CASSLVGGPTTNTGELFF.

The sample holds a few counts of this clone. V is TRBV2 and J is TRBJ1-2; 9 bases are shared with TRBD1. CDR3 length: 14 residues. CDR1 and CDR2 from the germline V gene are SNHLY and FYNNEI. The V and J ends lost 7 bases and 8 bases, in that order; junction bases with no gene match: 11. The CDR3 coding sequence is TGTGCCAGCACTTCATTTGGACAGGGGCTCGGCTACACCTTC. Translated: CASTSFGQGLGYTF.

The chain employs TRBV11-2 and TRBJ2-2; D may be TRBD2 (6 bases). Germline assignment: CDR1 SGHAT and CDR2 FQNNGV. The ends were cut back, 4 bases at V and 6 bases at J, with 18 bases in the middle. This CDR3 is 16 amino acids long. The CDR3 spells CASSSSRGASAGELFF. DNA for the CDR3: TGTGCCAGCAGCTCCTCACGCGGGGCTAGCGCCGGGGAGCTGTTTTTT. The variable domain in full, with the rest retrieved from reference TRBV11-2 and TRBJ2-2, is EAGVAQSPRYKIIEKRQSVAFWCNPISGHATLYWYQQILGQGPKLLIQFQNNGVVDDSQLPKDRFSAERLKGVDSTLKIQPAKLEDSAVYLCASSSSRGASAGELFFGEGSRLTVL.

CDR3 sequence (DNA): TGTGCCAGCAGCTTAGGCGGGAGGCTCGCGAACACCGGGGAGCTGTTTTTT. Protein sequence: CASSLGGRLANTGELFF. The chain joins TRBV7-3 to TRBJ2-2; TRBD2 agrees at 8 bases. Germline CDR1 SGHTA, CDR2 FQGTGA. The V and J ends lost 2 bases and 0 bases, in that order; junction bases with no gene match: 5. The CDR3 runs to 17 residues.

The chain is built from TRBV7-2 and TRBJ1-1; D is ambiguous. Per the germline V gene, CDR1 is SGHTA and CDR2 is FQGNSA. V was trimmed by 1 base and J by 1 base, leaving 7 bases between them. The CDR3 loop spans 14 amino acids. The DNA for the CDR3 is TGTGCCAGCAGCTTAGTAGGAGGGAACACTGAAGCTTTCTTT. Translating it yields CASSLVGGNTEAFF.

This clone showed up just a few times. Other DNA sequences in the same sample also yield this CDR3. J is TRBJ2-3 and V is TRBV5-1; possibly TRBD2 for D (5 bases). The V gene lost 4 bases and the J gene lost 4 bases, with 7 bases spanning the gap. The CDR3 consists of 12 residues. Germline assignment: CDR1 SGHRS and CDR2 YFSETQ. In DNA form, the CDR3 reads TGCGCCAGCAGCCTGAGGGCAGATACGCAGTATTTT. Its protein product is CASSLRADTQYF. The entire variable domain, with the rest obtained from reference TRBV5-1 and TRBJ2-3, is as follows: KAGVTQTPRYLIKTRGQQVTLSCSPISGHRSVSWYQQTPGQGLQFLFEYFSETQRNKGNFPGRFSGRQFSNSRSEMNVSTLELGDSALYLCASSLRADTQYFGPGTRLTVL.

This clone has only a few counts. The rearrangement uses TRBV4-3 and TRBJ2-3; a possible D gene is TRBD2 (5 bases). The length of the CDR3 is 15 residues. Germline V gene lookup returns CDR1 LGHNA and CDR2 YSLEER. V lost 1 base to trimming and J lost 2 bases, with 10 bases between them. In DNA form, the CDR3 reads TGCGCCAGCAGCCAAGTGCGGGCTAACACAGATACGCAGTATTTT. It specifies CASSQVRANTDTQYF.

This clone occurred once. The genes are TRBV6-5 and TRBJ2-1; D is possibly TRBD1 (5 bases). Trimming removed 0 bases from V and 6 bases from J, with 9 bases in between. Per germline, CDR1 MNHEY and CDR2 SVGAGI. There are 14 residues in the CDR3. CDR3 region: CASSYSQGPNEQFF. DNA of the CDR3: TGTGCCAGCAGTTACTCTCAGGGCCCCAATGAGCAGTTCTTC.

The CDR3 coding sequence is TGCGCCAGCAGCCAAGATGCGGAGAGGGTGGAGACCCAGTACTTC. This translates into CASSQDAERVETQYF. The V call is TRBV4-3, the J call TRBJ2-5, with a tentative D call TRBD2 (5 bases). CDR1 is LGHNA, CDR2 YSLEER, per germline. The CDR3 runs to 15 residues. Between the trimmed V and J ends, which lost 0 bases and 5 bases, there was a span of 13 bases.

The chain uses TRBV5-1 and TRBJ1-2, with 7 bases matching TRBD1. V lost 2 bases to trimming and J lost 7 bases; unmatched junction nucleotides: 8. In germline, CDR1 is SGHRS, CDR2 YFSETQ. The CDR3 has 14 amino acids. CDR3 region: CASSLNRGEGGYTF. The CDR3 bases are TGCGCCAGCAGCTTAAACAGGGGCGAAGGTGGCTACACCTTC.

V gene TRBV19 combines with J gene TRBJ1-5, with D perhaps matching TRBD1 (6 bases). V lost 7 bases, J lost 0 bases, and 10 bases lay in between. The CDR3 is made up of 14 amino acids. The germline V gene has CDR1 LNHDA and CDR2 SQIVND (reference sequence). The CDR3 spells CASNRVNSNQPQHF. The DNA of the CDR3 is TGTGCCAGTAACAGGGTCAATAGCAATCAGCCCCAGCATTTT.

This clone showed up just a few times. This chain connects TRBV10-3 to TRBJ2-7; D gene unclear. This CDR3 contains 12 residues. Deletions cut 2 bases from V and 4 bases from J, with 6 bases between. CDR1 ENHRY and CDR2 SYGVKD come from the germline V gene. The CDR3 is CAISETLYEQYF. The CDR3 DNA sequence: TGTGCCATCAGTGAGACCCTATACGAGCAGTACTTC.

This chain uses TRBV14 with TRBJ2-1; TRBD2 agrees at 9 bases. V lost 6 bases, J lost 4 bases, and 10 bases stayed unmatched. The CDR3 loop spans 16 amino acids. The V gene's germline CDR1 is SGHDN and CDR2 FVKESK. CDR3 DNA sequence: TGTGCCAGCAGGGTTAGCGGGAGTGGGATATACAATGAGCAGTTCTTC. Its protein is CASRVSGSGIYNEQFF.

As DNA, the CDR3 is TGCGCCAGCAGTCCGCAGGGTATGAACACTGAAGCTTTCTTT. This encodes CASSPQGMNTEAFF. The genes are TRBV5-1 and TRBJ1-1; possible D gene TRBD1, 5 bases. The CDR3 has 14 residues. Germline V lookup: CDR1 SGHRS, CDR2 YFSETQ. V shed 5 bases and J shed 0 bases, with 11 bases lying between them.

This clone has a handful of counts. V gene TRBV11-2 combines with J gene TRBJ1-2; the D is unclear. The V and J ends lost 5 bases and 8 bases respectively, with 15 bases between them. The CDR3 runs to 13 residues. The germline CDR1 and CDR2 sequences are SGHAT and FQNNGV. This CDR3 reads CASSRREATGYTF. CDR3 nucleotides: TGTGCCAGCAGCCGGAGGGAGGCTACGGGCTACACCTTC. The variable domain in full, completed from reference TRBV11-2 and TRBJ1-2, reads EAGVAQSPRYKIIEKRQSVAFWCNPISGHATLYWYQQILGQGPKLLIQFQNNGVVDDSQLPKDRFSAERLKGVDSTLKIQPAKLEDSAVYLCASSRREATGYTFGSGTRLTVV.

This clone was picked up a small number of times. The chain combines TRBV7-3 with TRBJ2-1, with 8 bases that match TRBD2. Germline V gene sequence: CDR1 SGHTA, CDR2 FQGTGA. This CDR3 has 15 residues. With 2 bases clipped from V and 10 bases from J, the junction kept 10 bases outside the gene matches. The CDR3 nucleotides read TGTGCCAGCAGCTTAGGGACTAGTGGAAGAAGGGAGCAGTTCTTC. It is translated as CASSLGTSGRREQFF.

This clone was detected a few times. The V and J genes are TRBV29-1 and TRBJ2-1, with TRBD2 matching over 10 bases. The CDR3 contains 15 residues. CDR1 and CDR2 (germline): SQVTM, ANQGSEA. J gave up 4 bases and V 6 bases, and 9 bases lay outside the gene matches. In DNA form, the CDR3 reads TGCAGCGTCGCGGTAGGGACTAGCGCGTACAATGAGCAGTTCTTC. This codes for CSVAVGTSAYNEQFF.

CDR3 residues: CASTQRTSNNSPLHF. For the CDR3, the DNA is TGTGCCAGCACCCAAAGGACAAGCAATAATTCACCCCTCCACTTT. The chain employs TRBV11-2 and TRBJ1-6; possible D gene TRBD1, 5 bases. Germline assignment: CDR1 SGHAT and CDR2 FQNNGV. The germline V and J ends were trimmed by 7 bases and 5 bases, with 15 bases remaining between them. This CDR3 has 15 residues.

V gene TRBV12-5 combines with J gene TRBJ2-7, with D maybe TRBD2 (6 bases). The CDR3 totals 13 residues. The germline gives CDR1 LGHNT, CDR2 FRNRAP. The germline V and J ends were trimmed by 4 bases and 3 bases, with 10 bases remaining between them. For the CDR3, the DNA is TGTGCTAGTGGTTGGGGACTTAACTACGAGCAGTACTTC. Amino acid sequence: CASGWGLNYEQYF.

The CDR3 nucleotides are TGTGCCAGCAGTGATTTATACAACAATGAGCAGTTCTTC. This encodes CASSDLYNNEQFF. This chain uses TRBV6-4 with TRBJ2-1; no clear D gene. The germline V and J ends were trimmed by 3 bases and 5 bases, with 8 bases remaining between them. The length of the CDR3 is 13 residues. Germline assignment: CDR1 MRHNA and CDR2 SNTAGT.

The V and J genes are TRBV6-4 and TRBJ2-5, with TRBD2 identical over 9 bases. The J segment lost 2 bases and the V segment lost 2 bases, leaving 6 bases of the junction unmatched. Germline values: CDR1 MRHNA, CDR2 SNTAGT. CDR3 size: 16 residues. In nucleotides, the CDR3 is TGTGCCAGCAGTGACACAGGACTAGCGCTACAAGAGACCCAGTACTTC. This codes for CASSDTGLALQETQYF.

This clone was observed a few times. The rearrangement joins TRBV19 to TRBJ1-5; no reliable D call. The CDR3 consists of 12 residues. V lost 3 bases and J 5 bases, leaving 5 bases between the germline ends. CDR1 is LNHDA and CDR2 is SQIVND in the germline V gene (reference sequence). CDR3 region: CASSIGDQPQHF. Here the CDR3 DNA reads TGTGCCAGTAGTATCGGAGATCAGCCCCAGCATTTT.

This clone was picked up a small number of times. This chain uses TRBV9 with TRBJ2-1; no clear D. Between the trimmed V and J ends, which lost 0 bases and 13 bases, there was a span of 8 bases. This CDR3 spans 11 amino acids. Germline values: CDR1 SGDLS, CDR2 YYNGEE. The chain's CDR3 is CASSVGSIQFF. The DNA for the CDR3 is TGTGCCAGCAGCGTAGGGAGTATACAGTTCTTC.

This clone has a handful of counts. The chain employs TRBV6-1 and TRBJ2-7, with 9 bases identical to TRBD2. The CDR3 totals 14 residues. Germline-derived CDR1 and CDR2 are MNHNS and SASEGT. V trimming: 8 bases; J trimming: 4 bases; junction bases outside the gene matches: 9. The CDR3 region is CASAGLAPSYEQYF. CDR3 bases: TGTGCCAGCGCGGGACTAGCCCCCTCGTACGAGCAGTACTTC.